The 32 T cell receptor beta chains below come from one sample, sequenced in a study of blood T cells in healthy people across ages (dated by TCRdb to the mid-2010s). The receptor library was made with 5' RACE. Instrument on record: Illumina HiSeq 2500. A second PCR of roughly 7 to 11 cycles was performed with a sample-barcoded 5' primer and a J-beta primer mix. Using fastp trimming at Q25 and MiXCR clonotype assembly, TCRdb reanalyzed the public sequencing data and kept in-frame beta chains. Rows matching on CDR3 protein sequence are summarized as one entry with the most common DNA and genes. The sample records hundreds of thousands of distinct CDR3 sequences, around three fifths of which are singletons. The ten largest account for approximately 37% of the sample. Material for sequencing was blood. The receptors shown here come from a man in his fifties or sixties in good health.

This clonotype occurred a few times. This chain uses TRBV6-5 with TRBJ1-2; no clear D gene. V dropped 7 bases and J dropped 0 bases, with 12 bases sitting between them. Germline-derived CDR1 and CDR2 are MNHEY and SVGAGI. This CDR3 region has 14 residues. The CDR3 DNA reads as TGTGCCAGCACACTCCTCGGAGCTAACTATGGCTACACCTTC. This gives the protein CASTLLGANYGYTF.

CDR3 bases: TGTGCCAGCAGTTACTCGTGGGGACAACAAGAGACCCAGTACTTC. Amino acid sequence: CASSYSWGQQETQYF. This chain connects TRBV6-2 or TRBV6-3 to TRBJ2-5, with D possibly TRBD1 on 6 matching bases. The V gene lost 0 bases and the J gene lost 2 bases, with 10 bases spanning the gap. CDR3 length equals 15 residues. CDR1 MNHEY and CDR2 SVGEGT come from the germline V gene.

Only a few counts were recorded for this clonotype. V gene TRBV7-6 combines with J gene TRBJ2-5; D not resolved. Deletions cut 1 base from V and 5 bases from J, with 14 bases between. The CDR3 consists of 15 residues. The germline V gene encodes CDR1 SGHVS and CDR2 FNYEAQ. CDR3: CASSLESARWETQYF. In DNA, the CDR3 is TGTGCCAGCAGCTTAGAGTCGGCTAGATGGGAGACCCAGTACTTC.

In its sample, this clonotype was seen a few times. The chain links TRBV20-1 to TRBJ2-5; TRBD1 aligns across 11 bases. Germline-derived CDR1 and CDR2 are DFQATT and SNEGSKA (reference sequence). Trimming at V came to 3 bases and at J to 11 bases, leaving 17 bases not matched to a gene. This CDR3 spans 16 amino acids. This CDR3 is CSARGGQGASYNEQYF. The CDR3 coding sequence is TGCAGTGCTAGGGGCGGACAGGGGGCTAGCTACAATGAGCAGTACTTC.

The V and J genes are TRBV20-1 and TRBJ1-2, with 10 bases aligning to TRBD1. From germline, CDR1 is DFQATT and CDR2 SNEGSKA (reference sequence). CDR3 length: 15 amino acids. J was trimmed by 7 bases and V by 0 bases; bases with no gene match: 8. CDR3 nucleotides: TGCAGTGCTAGAGAAGGGACAGGGGAAGGAGGTGGCTACACCTTC. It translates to CSAREGTGEGGGYTF.

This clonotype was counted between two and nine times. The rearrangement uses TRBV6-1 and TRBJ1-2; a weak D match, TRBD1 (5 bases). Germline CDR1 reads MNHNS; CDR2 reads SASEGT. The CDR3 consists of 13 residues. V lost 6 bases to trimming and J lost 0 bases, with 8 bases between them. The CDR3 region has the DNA TGTGCCAGCAGGGGGCCAGCTAACTATGGCTACACCTTC. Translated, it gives CASRGPANYGYTF.

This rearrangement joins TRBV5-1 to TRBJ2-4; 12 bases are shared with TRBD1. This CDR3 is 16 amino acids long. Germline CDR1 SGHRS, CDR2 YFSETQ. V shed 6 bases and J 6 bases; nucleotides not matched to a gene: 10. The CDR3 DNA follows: TGCGCCAGCACCCGATCCGGGACAGGGGGCACAAACATTCAGTACTTC. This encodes CASTRSGTGGTNIQYF.

CDR3 nucleotide sequence: TGTGCCAGCAGCGCGCGACTAGCGGGGGGAGCCGGAGCGCAGTATTTT. Translating gives CASSARLAGGAGAQYF. The J gene is TRBJ2-3, the V gene TRBV7-2, with 13 bases that match TRBD2. The germline CDR1 and CDR2 sequences are SGHTA and FQGNSA. Losses at the gene ends were 5 bases for V and 10 bases for J; bases not matched to a gene: 12. CDR3 length equals 16 residues.

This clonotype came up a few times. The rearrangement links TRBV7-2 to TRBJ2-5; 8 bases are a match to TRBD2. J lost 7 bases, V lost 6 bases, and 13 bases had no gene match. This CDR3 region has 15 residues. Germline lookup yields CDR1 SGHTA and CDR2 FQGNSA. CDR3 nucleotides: TGTGCCAGCAGTGCCGATGGGAGCGGGGGAAGGACCCAGTACTTC. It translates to CASSADGSGGRTQYF.

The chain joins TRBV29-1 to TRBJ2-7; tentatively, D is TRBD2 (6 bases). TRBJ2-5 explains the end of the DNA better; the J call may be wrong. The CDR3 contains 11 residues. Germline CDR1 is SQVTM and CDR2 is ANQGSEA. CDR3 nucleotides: TGCAGCGTTGGCCAGGGAGGGACCCAGTACTTC. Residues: CSVGQGGTQYF.

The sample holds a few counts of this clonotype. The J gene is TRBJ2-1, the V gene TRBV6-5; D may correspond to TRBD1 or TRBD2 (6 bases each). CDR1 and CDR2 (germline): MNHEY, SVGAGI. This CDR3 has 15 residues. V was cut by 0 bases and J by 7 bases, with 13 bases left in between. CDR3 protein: CASSYSGGLWNEQFF. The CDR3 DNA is TGTGCCAGCAGTTACTCGGGGGGCCTGTGGAATGAGCAGTTCTTC.

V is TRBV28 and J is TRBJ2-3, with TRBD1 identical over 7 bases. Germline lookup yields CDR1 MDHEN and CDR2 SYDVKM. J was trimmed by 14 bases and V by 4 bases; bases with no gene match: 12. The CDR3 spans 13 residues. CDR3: CASSSPTGVAGYF. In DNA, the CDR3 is TGTGCCAGCAGTTCCCCTACAGGGGTCGCGGGGTATTTT.

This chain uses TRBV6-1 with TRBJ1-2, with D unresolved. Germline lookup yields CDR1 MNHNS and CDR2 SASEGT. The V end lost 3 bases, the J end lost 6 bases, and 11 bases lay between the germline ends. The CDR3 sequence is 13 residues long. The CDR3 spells CASSETVVNGYTF. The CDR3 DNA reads TGTGCCAGCAGTGAGACGGTCGTCAATGGCTACACCTTC.

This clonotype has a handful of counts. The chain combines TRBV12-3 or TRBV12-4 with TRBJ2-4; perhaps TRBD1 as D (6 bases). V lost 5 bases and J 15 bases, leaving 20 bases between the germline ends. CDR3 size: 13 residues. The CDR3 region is CASSLSTGTPPYF. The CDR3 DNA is TGTGCCAGCAGTCTAAGCACCGGGACACCACCGTACTTC.

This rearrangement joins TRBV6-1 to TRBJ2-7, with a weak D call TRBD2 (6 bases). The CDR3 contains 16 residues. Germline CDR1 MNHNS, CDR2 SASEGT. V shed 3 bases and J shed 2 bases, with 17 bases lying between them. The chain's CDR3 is CASSDPSARRPYEQYF. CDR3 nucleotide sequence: TGTGCCAGCAGTGATCCTAGCGCGAGGAGGCCCTACGAGCAGTACTTC.

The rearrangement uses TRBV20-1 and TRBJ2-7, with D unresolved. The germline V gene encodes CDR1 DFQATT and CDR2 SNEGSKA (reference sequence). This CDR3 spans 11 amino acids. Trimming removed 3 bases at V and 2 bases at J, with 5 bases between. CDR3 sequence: CSASPAYEQYF. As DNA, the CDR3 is TGCAGTGCTAGCCCTGCCTACGAGCAGTACTTC.

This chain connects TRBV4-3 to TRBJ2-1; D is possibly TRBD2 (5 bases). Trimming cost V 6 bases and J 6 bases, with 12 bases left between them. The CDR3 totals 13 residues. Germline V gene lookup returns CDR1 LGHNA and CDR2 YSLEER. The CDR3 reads CASSNVEGNEQFF. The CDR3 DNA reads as TGCGCCAGCAGTAACGTCGAGGGCAATGAGCAGTTCTTC.

In DNA form, the CDR3 reads TGTGCCAGCAGTTACCACGTGACTGAAGCTTTCTTT. Protein: CASSYHVTEAFF. The rearrangement links TRBV6-2 or TRBV6-3 to TRBJ1-1; D not certain. Germline CDR1 reads MNHEY; CDR2 reads SVGEGT. This CDR3 is built from 12 residues. V was pared by 2 bases and J by 5 bases, with 6 bases between.

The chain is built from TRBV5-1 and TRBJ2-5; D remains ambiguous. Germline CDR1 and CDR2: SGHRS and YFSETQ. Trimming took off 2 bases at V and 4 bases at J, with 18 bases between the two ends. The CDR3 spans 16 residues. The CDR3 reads CASSFGVTILGETQYF. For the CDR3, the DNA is TGCGCCAGCAGCTTTGGGGTGACAATTTTGGGAGAGACCCAGTACTTC.

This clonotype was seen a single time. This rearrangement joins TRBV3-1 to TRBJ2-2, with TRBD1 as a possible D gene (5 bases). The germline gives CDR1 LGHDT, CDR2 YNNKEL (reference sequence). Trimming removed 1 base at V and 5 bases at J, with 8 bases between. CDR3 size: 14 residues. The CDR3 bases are TGTGCCAGCAGCCAAGGGGGCCTAACCGGGGAGCTGTTTTTT. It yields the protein CASSQGGLTGELFF.

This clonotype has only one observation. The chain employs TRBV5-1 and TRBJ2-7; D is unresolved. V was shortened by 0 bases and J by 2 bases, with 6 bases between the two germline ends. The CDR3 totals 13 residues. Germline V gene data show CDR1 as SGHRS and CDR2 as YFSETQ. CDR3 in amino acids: CASSLAPPYEQYF. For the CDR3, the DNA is TGCGCCAGCAGCTTGGCGCCCCCCTACGAGCAGTACTTC.

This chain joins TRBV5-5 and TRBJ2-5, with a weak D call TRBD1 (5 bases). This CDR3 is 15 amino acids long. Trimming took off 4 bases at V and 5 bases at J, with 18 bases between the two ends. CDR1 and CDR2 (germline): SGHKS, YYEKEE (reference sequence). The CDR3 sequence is CASSPTTLRAETQYF. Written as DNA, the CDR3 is TGTGCCAGCAGCCCAACCACCCTCAGGGCTGAGACCCAGTACTTC.

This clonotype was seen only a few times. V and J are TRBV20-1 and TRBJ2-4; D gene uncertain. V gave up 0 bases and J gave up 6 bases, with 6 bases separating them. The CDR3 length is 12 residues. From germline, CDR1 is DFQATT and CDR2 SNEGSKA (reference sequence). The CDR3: CSAREQPNIQYF. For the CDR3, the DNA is TGCAGTGCTAGAGAACAGCCAAACATTCAGTACTTC.

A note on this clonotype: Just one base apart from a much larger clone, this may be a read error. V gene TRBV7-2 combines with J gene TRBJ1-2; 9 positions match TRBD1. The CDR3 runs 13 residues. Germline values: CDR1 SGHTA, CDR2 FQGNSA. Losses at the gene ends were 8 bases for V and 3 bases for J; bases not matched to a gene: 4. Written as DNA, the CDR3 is TGTGCCAGCGGCCGGACAGGGGACTATGGCTACACCTTC. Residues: CASGRTGDYGYTF.

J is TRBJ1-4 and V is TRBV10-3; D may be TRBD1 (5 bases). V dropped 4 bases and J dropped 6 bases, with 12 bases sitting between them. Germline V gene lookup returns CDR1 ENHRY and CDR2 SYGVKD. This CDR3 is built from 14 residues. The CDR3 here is CAISGGRGDEKLFF. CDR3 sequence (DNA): TGTGCCATCAGTGGGGGACGTGGGGATGAAAAACTGTTTTTT.

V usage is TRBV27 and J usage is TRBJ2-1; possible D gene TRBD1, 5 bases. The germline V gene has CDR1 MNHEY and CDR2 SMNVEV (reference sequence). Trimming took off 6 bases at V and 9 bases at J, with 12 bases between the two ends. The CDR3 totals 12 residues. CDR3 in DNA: TGTGCCAGCAGGCTCAGGCAGGGTGAGCAGTTCTTC. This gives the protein CASRLRQGEQFF.

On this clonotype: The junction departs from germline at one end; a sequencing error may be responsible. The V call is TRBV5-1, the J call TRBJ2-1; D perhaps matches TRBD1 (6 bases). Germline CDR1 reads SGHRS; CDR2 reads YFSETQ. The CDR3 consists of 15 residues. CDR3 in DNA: TGCGCCAGCAGCTTGCCGGACAGCTCCTACCATGAGCAGTTCTTC. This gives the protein CASSLPDSSYHEQFF.

The CDR3 nucleotides read TGTGCCAGCAGTGAATACGACCAGAGACGAGGTGGCTACACCTTC. This translates into CASSEYDQRRGGYTF. J is TRBJ1-2 and V is TRBV25-1; D is unresolved. CDR3 length: 15 amino acids. Germline lookup yields CDR1 MGHDK and CDR2 SYGVNS. The V gene lost 0 bases and the J gene lost 7 bases, with 15 bases spanning the gap.

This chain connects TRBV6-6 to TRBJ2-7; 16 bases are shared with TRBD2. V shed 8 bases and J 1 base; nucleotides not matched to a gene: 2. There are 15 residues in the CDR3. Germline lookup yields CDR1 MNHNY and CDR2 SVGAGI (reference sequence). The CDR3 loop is CASGTSGGASYEQYF. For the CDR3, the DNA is TGTGCCAGCGGGACTAGCGGGGGGGCATCCTACGAGCAGTACTTC.

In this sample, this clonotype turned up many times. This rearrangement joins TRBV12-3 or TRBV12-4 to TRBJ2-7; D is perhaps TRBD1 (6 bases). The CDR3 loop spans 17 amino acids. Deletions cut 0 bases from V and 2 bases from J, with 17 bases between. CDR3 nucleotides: TGTGCCAGCAGTTTAGCCTGGGGCAGGGGCCTTACCTACGAGCAGTACTTC. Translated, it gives CASSLAWGRGLTYEQYF.

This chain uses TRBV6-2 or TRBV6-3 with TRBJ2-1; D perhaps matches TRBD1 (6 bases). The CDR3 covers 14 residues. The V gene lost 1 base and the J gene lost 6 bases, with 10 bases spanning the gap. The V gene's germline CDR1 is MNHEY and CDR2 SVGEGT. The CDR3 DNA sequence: TGTGCCAGCAGTTACTATACAGGGTTCAATGAGCAGTTCTTC. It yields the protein CASSYYTGFNEQFF.

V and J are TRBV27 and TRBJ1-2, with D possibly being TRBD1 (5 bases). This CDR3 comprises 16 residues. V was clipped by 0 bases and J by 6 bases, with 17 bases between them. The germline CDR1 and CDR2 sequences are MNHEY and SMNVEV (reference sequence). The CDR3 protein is CASSLSGADLWDGYTF. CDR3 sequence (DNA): TGTGCCAGCAGTTTATCAGGGGCGGATTTGTGGGATGGCTACACCTTC.